One sample yielded the 20 T cell receptor beta chains listed below, sequenced in a study of cytomegalovirus exposure and HLA in healthy donors (dated by TCRdb to about 2017). The library came from the immunoSEQ multiplex PCR assay. For the multiplex PCR, a mixture combining 60 forward primers for TCR Vbeta segments and 13 reverse primers for TCR Jbeta segments was used. TCRdb re-hosts the immuneACCESS table, in-frame sequences only. Its copies lack some clones; in the studies checked, an unresolved V gene accounts for under half of them, and the cause for the rest is not known. This sample has around 120,000 clones in its table, and around three quarters of those were observed once. Together, the top ten hold around 4.9% of the sample. Material: PBMCs. These receptor sequences come from a man aged 45-60 years in good health and CMV-seropositive.

The chain employs TRBV2 and TRBJ2-2; perhaps TRBD2 as D (6 bases). Germline V lookup: CDR1 SNHLY, CDR2 FYNNEI. The CDR3 is 13 amino acids. Trimming stripped 7 bases from V and 5 bases from J, with 11 bases between. The CDR3: CASKEGWTGELFF. The DNA for the CDR3 is TGTGCCAGCAAGGAGGGTTGGACCGGGGAGCTGTTTTTT.

The chain has TRBV6-5 and TRBJ2-5, with 7 bases matching TRBD1. The J call could be wrong; TRBJ2-7 is a better fit for the DNA end. There are 15 residues in the CDR3. Germline-derived CDR1 and CDR2 are MNHEY and SVGAGI. For the CDR3, the DNA is TGTGCCAGCAGTTACTCCGGGACAGCAACCTACGAGCAGTACTTC. Protein sequence: CASSYSGTATYEQYF.

V gene TRBV9 combines with J gene TRBJ2-3; TRBD2 matches 7 bases. Germline-derived CDR1 and CDR2 are SGDLS and YYNGEE. With V trimmed by 2 bases and J by 2 bases, 8 bases remained unmatched. The CDR3 runs 16 residues. In DNA, the CDR3 is TGTGCCAGCAGCGTGGCTAGCGGAAAGCCCACAGATACGCAGTATTTT. This sequence encodes CASSVASGKPTDTQYF.

This chain connects TRBV18 to TRBJ1-1; 10 nucleotides line up with TRBD1. This CDR3 has 15 residues. Germline CDR1 is KGHSH and CDR2 is LQKENI. After removal of 3 bases from V and 1 base from J, the junction contained 2 bases not matched to a gene. DNA for the CDR3: TGTGCCAGCTCACCGCGGGACAGGGGGAACACTGAAGCTTTCTTT. This gives the protein CASSPRDRGNTEAFF.

With regard to this clone: Compared with germline, one end of the junction differs, possibly owing to a read error. The chain carries TRBV11-3 and TRBJ1-1; D call uncertain. The CDR3 extends over 13 amino acids. In germline, CDR1 is SGHNT, CDR2 YENEEA. The CDR3, as DNA: TGTGCCGGCAGCTTAGATCGGAGGACTGAAGCTTTCTTT. Translating gives CAGSLDRRTEAFF.

About this clone: Other DNA variants within this sample encode the same CDR3. The chain employs TRBV30 and TRBJ1-5; D ambiguous. Germline CDR1 and CDR2: GTSNPN and SVGIG (reference sequence). The CDR3 has 14 amino acids. Trimming took 0 bases from V and 4 from J, leaving 10 bases between them. DNA for the CDR3: TGTGCCTGGAGTGTGGGCCTTGGTAATCAGCCCCAGCATTTT. Protein product: CAWSVGLGNQPQHF.

This rearrangement joins TRBV10-3 to TRBJ1-1, with D uncertain. The CDR3 is made up of 14 amino acids. The germline gives CDR1 ENHRY, CDR2 SYGVKD. Deletions cut 3 bases from V and 0 bases from J, with 8 bases between. CDR3 in amino acids: CAISDNPVNTEAFF. The CDR3 bases are TGTGCCATCAGTGATAATCCAGTGAACACTGAAGCTTTCTTT.

V and J are TRBV12-5 and TRBJ2-1; no reliable D call. The V end lost 7 bases, the J end lost 6 bases, and 13 bases lay between the germline ends. From germline, CDR1 is LGHNT and CDR2 FRNRAP. The CDR3 sequence is 13 residues long. The CDR3 sequence: CASEKATSNEQFF. CDR3 bases: TGTGCTAGTGAAAAAGCAACTTCCAATGAGCAGTTCTTC.

The gene calls are TRBV30 and TRBJ1-1, with D perhaps TRBD1 (5 bases). The germline CDR1 and CDR2 sequences are GTSNPN and SVGIG (reference sequence). The CDR3 sequence is 14 residues long. V was shortened by 1 base and J by 4 bases, with 13 bases between the two germline ends. The CDR3 loop reads CAWSEVGGGTEAFF. DNA for the CDR3: TGTGCCTGGAGTGAGGTTGGGGGAGGCACTGAAGCTTTCTTT.

The chain combines TRBV6-5 with TRBJ1-5; the D is unclear. CDR1 and CDR2 (germline): MNHEY, SVGAGI. Trimming removed 2 bases from V and 3 bases from J, with 8 bases in between. This CDR3 has 14 residues. The CDR3 sequence is CASSYRGYNQPQHF. The CDR3 DNA sequence: TGTGCCAGCAGTTACAGAGGGTACAATCAGCCCCAGCATTTT.

The CDR3 region has the DNA TGTGCCAGCAGCCCCAGGTTTGCGGAGGGGCGGAATGAGCAGTTCTTC. It translates to CASSPRFAEGRNEQFF. This sequence joins TRBV13 and TRBJ2-1; D may be TRBD2 (6 bases). The CDR3 is 16 amino acids. V was shortened by 5 bases and J by 7 bases, with 21 bases between the two germline ends. Germline V gives CDR1 PRHDT, CDR2 FYEKMQ (reference sequence).

This rearrangement joins TRBV10-3 to TRBJ2-1; 8 nucleotides agree with TRBD1. Germline V lookup: CDR1 ENHRY, CDR2 SYGVKD. V lost 4 bases and J lost 5; bases outside the gene matches: 13. The CDR3 extends over 17 amino acids. CDR3 DNA sequence: TGTGCCATCAGTGGGACGGGCAGGGGGCGCGTAGACAATGAGCAGTTCTTC. This translates into CAISGTGRGRVDNEQFF.

The rearrangement joins TRBV28 to TRBJ1-4; 7 bases align to TRBD1. Germline-derived CDR1 and CDR2 are MDHEN and SYDVKM. CDR3 length: 12 amino acids. Losses at the gene ends were 7 bases for V and 13 bases for J; bases not matched to a gene: 9. The chain's CDR3 is CASTTTGARLFF. The CDR3 DNA sequence: TGTGCCAGCACTACCACAGGGGCCCGACTGTTTTTT. The full variable domain, in which reference TRBV28 and TRBJ1-4 provide the parts outside the CDR3, is DVKVTQSSRYLVKRTGEKVFLECVQDMDHENMFWYRQDPGLGLRLIYFSYDVKMKEKGDIPEGYSVSREKKERFSLILESASTNQTSMYLCASTTTGARLFFGSGTQLSVL.

The chain uses TRBV5-1 and TRBJ1-4, with D unclear. Germline V gene sequence: CDR1 SGHRS, CDR2 YFSETQ. V shed 2 bases and J shed 2 bases, with 7 bases lying between them. CDR3 size: 14 residues. This CDR3 reads CASSFGGTNEKLFF. CDR3 in DNA: TGCGCCAGCAGCTTTGGCGGGACTAATGAAAAACTGTTTTTT. Drawing the rest from reference TRBV5-1 and TRBJ1-4, the complete variable domain is KAGVTQTPRYLIKTRGQQVTLSCSPISGHRSVSWYQQTPGQGLQFLFEYFSETQRNKGNFPGRFSGRQFSNSRSEMNVSTLELGDSALYLCASSFGGTNEKLFFGSGTQLSVL.

V usage is TRBV4-3 and J usage is TRBJ2-5, with TRBD2 matching over 8 bases. Judging by the DNA end, TRBJ2-7 fits better; the J call may be wrong. The CDR3 is 16 amino acids. CDR1 is LGHNA, CDR2 YSLEER, per germline. For the CDR3, the DNA is TGCGCCAGCAGCCCCGGGTCGGGGGGGGGCTCCTACGAGCAGTACTTC. This codes for CASSPGSGGGSYEQYF.

The rearrangement links TRBV13 to TRBJ1-3, with a possible D match to TRBD1 (5 bases). The length of the CDR3 is 15 residues. Trimming cost V 4 bases and J 0 bases, with 10 bases left between them. Germline V CDR1 and CDR2: PRHDT, FYEKMQ (reference sequence). The CDR3 DNA reads TGTGCCAGCAGCTCCGACAGAACCTCTGGAAACACCATATATTTT. It encodes CASSSDRTSGNTIYF.

The chain recombines TRBV28 with TRBJ1-1; D might be TRBD1 (5 bases). The CDR3 is 13 residues long. V lost 4 bases, J lost 1 base, and 7 bases lay in between. CDR1 MDHEN and CDR2 SYDVKM come from the germline V gene. The CDR3 is CASSYTGNTEAFF. The DNA for the CDR3 is TGTGCCAGCAGTTATACAGGGAACACTGAAGCTTTCTTT.

Of note for this clone: Distinct nucleotide sequences in the sample also encode this CDR3. The chain links TRBV29-1 to TRBJ2-5, with TRBD2 matching 10 bases. The CDR3 has 13 amino acids. J lost 9 bases, V lost 1 base, and 5 bases had no gene match. CDR1 SQVTM and CDR2 ANQGSEA come from the germline V gene. CDR3 in DNA: TGCAGCGTTGAAGCAGCGGGGGGGGAGGCCCAGTACTTC. Its translation is CSVEAAGGEAQYF.

The rearrangement joins TRBV5-4 to TRBJ1-2; 10 bases agree with TRBD1. Unmatched junction bases numbered 4, after V lost 5 bases and J lost 6 bases. The germline CDR1 and CDR2 sequences are SGHNT and YYREEE (reference sequence). The length of the CDR3 is 13 residues. CDR3 region: CASRMGQGNGYTF. The CDR3 bases are TGTGCCAGCAGAATGGGACAGGGGAATGGCTACACCTTC.

This clone came up a few times. The chain joins TRBV7-9 to TRBJ1-1; 9 bases line up with TRBD1. The length of the CDR3 is 14 residues. Looked up from germline, CDR1 is SEHNR and CDR2 is FQNEAQ (reference sequence). Losses at the gene ends were 2 bases for V and 4 bases for J; bases not matched to a gene: 2. The CDR3 protein is CASSLQQGATEAFF. As DNA, the CDR3 is TGTGCCAGCAGCTTACAACAGGGGGCCACTGAAGCTTTCTTT. The whole variable domain, remainder taken from reference TRBV7-9 and TRBJ1-1, is DTGVSQNPRHKITKRGQNVTFRCDPISEHNRLYWYRQTLGQGPEFLTYFQNEAQLEKSRLLSDRFSAERPKGSFSTLEIQRTEQGDSAMYLCASSLQQGATEAFFGQGTRLTVV.